This T cell receptor (beta chain) was found in a study of blood T cell repertoires in COVID-19 (dated by TCRdb to the early 2020s). A note on the overall study: Collaborator samples came from the United States, Italy and Spain and covered acute and convalescent phases of COVID-19. The repertoires were released in a freely available public database meant as a resource for research on the immune response to SARS-CoV-2. Nearly every sample came with metadata listing a de-identified subject ID, COVID-19 status, age in years and sex. Where HLA class I and class II types were available, the types were taken from metadata supplied by the sample provider, not from assay-based typing. The prospective study material was composed of cDNA or gDNA derived from T cells, B-cell-depleted T cells, or PBMCs. Deeply sampled blood TCRbeta repertoires from subjects exposed to, actively infected with, or recovered from COVID-19 were included in the dataset. Samples were obtained from the ongoing ImmuneRACE study (first 160 participants) and from 1,254 subjects provided by 6 global collaborators.

TCRbeta CDR3 regions were amplified from genomic DNA by means of the immunoSEQ Assay, a bias-controlled multiplex PCR. The source study handled its data this way. Within the assay, amplification of reference gene primers was used to estimate how many nucleated cells each sample contained. To quantify the absolute abundance of each unique TCRbeta CDR3 rearrangement, sequence reads were collapsed and filtered. For each sample, productive Simpson clonality was calculated as the square root of Simpson's diversity index across productive rearrangements. TCRdb limited this immuneACCESS table to in-frame rearrangements with V and J called. A share of clones is missing; checked studies link under half to unresolved V genes, and the rest is unexplained. The DNA gave D and trimming, while V, J and clone size come from that table. This sample gives approximately 150,000 clones in total; 70% to 90% of them show up just once. The ten largest clones capture 2.5% to 4% of the sample.

The collaborating institutions used their own protocols to collect whole blood in K2EDTA tubes. For TCRbeta analysis, collaborators shipped samples in one of three forms: frozen whole blood, isolated PBMCs, or DNA extracted from either of those sample types. Paper-wide results and their limitations: The quantity of clinical and demographic metadata differed by source and by participant and was supplied without curation.

As to this clone: Its antigen specificity is not known. No quality values exist for individual bases; no much larger clone is one base distant.

The germline V gene gives CDR1 as SGHRS and CDR2 as YFSETQ. V is trimmed back by 4 bases and J by 1 base, and the junction contains 4 bases that no gene match accounts for. From the cysteine through the phenylalanine, the CDR3 covers 14 amino acids. The only DNA kept is the CDR3, 42 bases in frame from the first base. Material: peripheral blood. The rearranged segments are TRBV5-1 and TRBJ1-1, and TRBD1 aligns with 7 junction nucleotides. This receptor was taken from a man in his 70s with acute or convalescent COVID-19. The sequenced DNA: TGCGCCAGCAGCCCCGGGACAGCGAACACTGAAGCTTTCTTT. It translates to CASSPGTANTEAFF.